These 24 T cell receptor beta chains originate from one sample sequenced in a study of neoadjuvant anti-PD-1 for oral cavity cancer. Time point in this sample: after neoadjuvant nivolumab, at surgical resection. Only in-frame clones appear in the TCRdb table, and some are missing; sequencing was by immunoSEQ multiplex PCR. The sample lists about 9,600 clones; about 66% were seen once. Sequenced material: PBMCs, taken after nivolumab (anti-PD-1) treatment. The receptor source for this set is a person aged 35-79 years with oral cavity squamous cell carcinoma.

This chain uses TRBV28 with TRBJ1-5; no clear D. The germline V gene has CDR1 MDHEN and CDR2 SYDVKM. V was pared by 6 bases and J by 1 base, with 19 bases between. There are 17 residues in the CDR3. The CDR3 bases are TGTGCCAGCAGGTTCACCGGCGGTTGGGTGAGCAATCAGCCCCAGCATTTT. Translating gives CASRFTGGWVSNQPQHF.

This chain links TRBV28 with TRBJ2-3; 8 bases are a match to TRBD1. Losses at the gene ends were 6 bases for V and 2 bases for J; bases not matched to a gene: 10. The CDR3 is 16 amino acids. The germline CDR1 and CDR2 sequences are MDHEN and SYDVKM. Written as DNA, the CDR3 is TGTGCCAGCAGCACTCCCCGGACAGGGATCACAGATACGCAGTATTTT. Protein sequence: CASSTPRTGITDTQYF.

The table lists this clone with a count of one. This chain uses TRBV7-3 with TRBJ2-1; D may be TRBD1 (5 bases). V lost 6 bases and J 6 bases, leaving 15 bases between the germline ends. The CDR3 consists of 14 residues. CDR1 is SGHTA and CDR2 is FQGTGA in the germline V gene. CDR3 coding DNA: TGTGCCAGCAGGCAAAGACAGACCGCCAATGAGCAGTTCTTC. Translation gives CASRQRQTANEQFF.

The chain couples TRBV25-1 to TRBJ2-5; 7 positions agree with TRBD2. There are 16 residues in the CDR3. In germline, CDR1 is MGHDK, CDR2 SYGVNS. V dropped 5 bases and J dropped 5; count of bases not matched to a gene: 14. For the CDR3, the DNA is TGTGCCAGCAGTCCCCCTGTTCAGCGGGGAATCGAGACCCAGTACTTC. It yields the protein CASSPPVQRGIETQYF.

The chain couples TRBV9 to TRBJ1-2; 10 bases are a match to TRBD1. The germline V gene has CDR1 SGDLS and CDR2 YYNGEE. Trimming at V came to 4 bases and at J to 1 base, leaving 4 bases not matched to a gene. This CDR3 region has 15 residues. The CDR3 spells CASSPRDRGNYGYTF. In DNA, the CDR3 is TGTGCCAGCAGCCCGAGGGACAGGGGTAACTATGGCTACACCTTC.

CDR3 nucleotide sequence: TGTGCCAGCAGCCTTAAAATGAACACTGAAGCTTTCTTT. Protein sequence: CASSLKMNTEAFF. The chain couples TRBV14 to TRBJ1-1, with D unresolved. Trimming removed 4 bases at V and 0 bases at J, with 6 bases between. The CDR3 extends over 13 amino acids. CDR1 is SGHDN and CDR2 is FVKESK in the germline V gene.

V and J are TRBV29-1 and TRBJ2-3; no firm D call. The V end was cut by 3 bases, the J end by 3 bases, with 13 bases between. The germline gives CDR1 SQVTM, CDR2 ANQGSEA. The CDR3 covers 14 residues. This CDR3 is CSVDPQANTDTQYF. DNA of the CDR3: TGCAGCGTTGACCCACAAGCTAATACAGATACGCAGTATTTT.

The gene calls are TRBV29-1 and TRBJ2-5; D is perhaps TRBD2 (5 bases). V gave up 5 bases and J gave up 4 bases, with 11 bases separating them. The CDR3 extends over 12 amino acids. The germline V gene encodes CDR1 SQVTM and CDR2 ANQGSEA. CDR3: CSVHGVRETQYF. CDR3 coding DNA: TGCAGCGTTCACGGGGTTCGAGAGACCCAGTACTTC. Together with reference TRBV29-1 and TRBJ2-5, the CDR3 gives the full variable domain: SAVISQKPSRDICQRGTSLTIQCQVDSQVTMMFWYRQQPGQSLTLIATANQGSEATYESGFVIDKFPISRPNLTFSTLTVSNMSPEDSSIYLCSVHGVRETQYFGPGTRLLVL.

CDR3 DNA: TGTGCCAGCAGCTCAAATAGGGGAGACAGGGGGCTCTACAATGAGCAGTTCTTC. Its protein product is CASSSNRGDRGLYNEQFF. This sequence joins TRBV5-6 and TRBJ2-1; TRBD1 aligns across 10 bases. After removal of 3 bases from V and 3 bases from J, the junction contained 12 bases not matched to a gene. Germline V gene lookup returns CDR1 SGHDT and CDR2 YYEEEE. The CDR3 consists of 18 residues.

The rearrangement uses TRBV7-9 and TRBJ2-2, with D unresolved. The CDR3 contains 13 residues. Germline V gives CDR1 SEHNR, CDR2 FQNEAQ (reference sequence). V was shortened by 6 bases and J by 5 bases, with 10 bases between the two germline ends. CDR3 region: CASSPTSTGELFF. CDR3 bases: TGTGCCAGCAGTCCAACTTCTACCGGGGAGCTGTTTTTT.

The chain has TRBV7-2 and TRBJ2-5; TRBD2 aligns across 7 bases. CDR1 SGHTA and CDR2 FQGNSA come from the germline V gene. V lost 3 bases, J lost 4 bases, and 8 bases stayed unmatched. The CDR3 has 15 residues. CDR3 DNA: TGTGCCAGCAGCTTGGCTTGGGGGGGAGGAGAGACCCAGTACTTC. This sequence encodes CASSLAWGGGETQYF.

The chain joins TRBV6-5 to TRBJ1-1; tentative D call: TRBD1 (5 bases). Trimming left V 6 bases short and J 1 base short, with 12 bases between. Germline V gene data show CDR1 as MNHEY and CDR2 as SVGAGI. This CDR3 has 14 amino acids. CDR3 in amino acids: CASRSGARNTEAFF. As DNA, the CDR3 is TGTGCCAGCAGGTCCGGGGCGCGGAACACTGAAGCTTTCTTT.

The chain links TRBV7-9 to TRBJ1-2; maybe TRBD1 (6 bases). CDR1 is SEHNR, CDR2 FQNEAQ, per germline (reference sequence). With 5 bases removed from V and 4 bases from J, the gap between germline ends came to 14 bases. This CDR3 has 14 amino acids. The chain's CDR3 is CASSGQSPAYGYTF. DNA for the CDR3: TGTGCCAGCAGCGGACAGTCCCCCGCCTATGGCTACACCTTC.

The CDR3 reads CASRTGQEINGYTF. As DNA, the CDR3 is TGCGCCAGCAGAACGGGACAGGAGATCAATGGCTACACCTTC. The V gene is TRBV5-1, the J gene TRBJ1-2; 8 bases line up with TRBD1. This CDR3 is 14 amino acids long. Unmatched junction bases numbered 9, after V lost 5 bases and J lost 6 bases. From germline, CDR1 is SGHRS and CDR2 YFSETQ.

The CDR3 bases are TGTGCCAGCAGCCCCGCAGGGGTGCCGGCCAACGTCCTGACTTTC. The encoded protein is CASSPAGVPANVLTF. The rearrangement joins TRBV7-8 to TRBJ2-6; a weak D match, TRBD1 (6 bases). There are 15 residues in the CDR3. V lost 5 bases, J lost 6 bases, and 14 bases lay in between. The V gene's germline CDR1 is SGHVS and CDR2 FQNEAQ.

The CDR3 bases are TGTGCCAGCATCTCCACAGTCCAGAGCCAAGAGACCCAGTACTTC. It translates to CASISTVQSQETQYF. The chain has TRBV7-9 and TRBJ2-5; no firm D call. The CDR3 runs 15 residues. The V gene's germline CDR1 is SEHNR and CDR2 FQNEAQ (reference sequence). The ends were cut back, 7 bases at V and 1 base at J, with 16 bases in the middle.

The CDR3, as DNA: TGTGCCAGCAGCTGGGCACAGGGGAAGGGCACTGAAGCTTTCTTT. Translated, it gives CASSWAQGKGTEAFF. V and J are TRBV5-4 and TRBJ1-1; 7 bases match TRBD1. The CDR3 spans 15 residues. Trimming took 3 bases from V and 4 from J; bases not matched to a gene: 9. The germline V gene encodes CDR1 SGHNT and CDR2 YYREEE (reference sequence).

The chain has TRBV14 and TRBJ2-3; TRBD2 might be the D (6 bases). V lost 5 bases and J 7 bases, leaving 16 bases between the germline ends. Germline V gene sequence: CDR1 SGHDN, CDR2 FVKESK. The CDR3 is 14 amino acids. This CDR3 reads CASSATGTQYTQYF. CDR3 DNA sequence: TGTGCCAGCAGCGCGACCGGGACTCAATATACGCAGTATTTT.

The chain links TRBV7-2 to TRBJ1-2; the D gene is possibly TRBD1 (5 bases). Between the trimmed V and J ends, which lost 5 bases and 4 bases, there was a span of 17 bases. From germline, CDR1 is SGHTA and CDR2 FQGNSA. This CDR3 has 15 amino acids. The CDR3 sequence: CASSGQGGAFYGYTF. For the CDR3, the DNA is TGTGCCAGCAGCGGTCAGGGAGGGGCCTTCTATGGCTACACCTTC.

The V call is TRBV6-6, the J call TRBJ1-1, with D unresolved. From germline, CDR1 is MNHNY and CDR2 SVGAGI (reference sequence). The CDR3 is made up of 13 amino acids. With 5 bases removed from V and 0 bases from J, the gap between germline ends came to 7 bases. CDR3 DNA sequence: TGTGCCAGCAGTACGGACGTGAACACTGAAGCTTTCTTT. Its protein product is CASSTDVNTEAFF.

This chain uses TRBV9 with TRBJ1-1; D call uncertain. Per germline, CDR1 SGDLS and CDR2 YYNGEE. The CDR3 runs 13 residues. V lost 0 bases, J lost 1 base, and 4 bases lay in between. The CDR3 nucleotides read TGTGCCAGCAGCGTAGCTGGGAACACTGAAGCTTTCTTT. Translating it yields CASSVAGNTEAFF.

The genes are TRBV19 and TRBJ1-5; possible D gene TRBD1, 6 bases. V lost 4 bases and J 4 bases, leaving 20 bases between the germline ends. Germline assignment: CDR1 LNHDA and CDR2 SQIVND (reference sequence). The CDR3 runs to 17 residues. CDR3 residues: CASSRGERGDPNQPQHF. The CDR3 bases are TGTGCCAGTAGTAGGGGGGAGAGGGGGGATCCGAATCAGCCCCAGCATTTT. Together with reference TRBV19 and TRBJ1-5, the CDR3 gives the full variable domain: DGGITQSPKYLFRKEGQNVTLSCEQNLNHDAMYWYRQDPGQGLRLIYYSQIVNDFQKGDIAEGYSVSREKKESFPLTVTSAQKNPTAFYLCASSRGERGDPNQPQHFGDGTRLSIL.

The chain combines TRBV27 with TRBJ1-1; D might be TRBD1 (5 bases). The CDR3 sequence is 14 residues long. CDR1 MNHEY and CDR2 SMNVEV come from the germline V gene (reference sequence). Trimming removed 4 bases at V and 5 bases at J, with 14 bases between. CDR3 DNA sequence: TGTGCCAGCAGTTCGGGACTTGGGGGGACTGAAGCTTTCTTT. It translates to CASSSGLGGTEAFF.

This clone was detected only once. V is TRBV5-1 and J is TRBJ2-2; D may be TRBD2 (6 bases). This CDR3 has 19 residues. Trimming pared 1 base from V and 1 base from J, leaving 20 bases between. Germline assignment: CDR1 SGHRS and CDR2 YFSETQ. The CDR3 here is CASSLREEEVNLNTGELFF. CDR3 DNA: TGCGCCAGCAGCTTGAGGGAGGAGGAGGTGAACTTGAACACCGGGGAGCTGTTTTTT.